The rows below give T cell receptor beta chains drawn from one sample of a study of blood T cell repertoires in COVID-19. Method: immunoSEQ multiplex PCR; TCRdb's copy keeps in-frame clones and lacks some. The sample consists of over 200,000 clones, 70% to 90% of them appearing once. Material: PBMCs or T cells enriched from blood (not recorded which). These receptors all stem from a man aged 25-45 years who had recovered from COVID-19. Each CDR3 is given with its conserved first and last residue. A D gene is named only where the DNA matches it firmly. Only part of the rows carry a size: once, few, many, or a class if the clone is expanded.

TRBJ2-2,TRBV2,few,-,TGTGCCAGCAGCATACAGGGTCACGGGGAGCTGTTTTTT,CASSIQGHGELFF
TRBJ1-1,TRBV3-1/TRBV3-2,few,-,TGTGCCAGCAGCTATTCAATTGCCGGGAACACTGAAGCTTTCTTT,CASSYSIAGNTEAFF
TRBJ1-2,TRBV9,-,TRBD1,TGTGCCAGCAGCGTAGGCGGGACAGGGGATGGCTACACCTTC,CASSVGGTGDGYTF
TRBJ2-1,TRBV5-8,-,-,TGTGCCAGCAGCTTAATGTTAGACTCCTCGGGATCCAATGAGCAGTTCTTC,CASSLMLDSSGSNEQFF
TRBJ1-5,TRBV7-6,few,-,TGTGCCAGCAGCCCCCTTTCAGGGGCCTCGGGACAGCCCCAGCATTTT,CASSPLSGASGQPQHF
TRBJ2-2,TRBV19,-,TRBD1,TGTGCCAGTACCTGGACAGGGGGCACCGGGGAGCTGTTTTTT,CASTWTGGTGELFF
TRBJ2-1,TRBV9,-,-,TGTGCCAGCAGCGTAGGCAGGGGTCGGAATGAGCAGTTCTTC,CASSVGRGRNEQFF
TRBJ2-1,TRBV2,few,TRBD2,TGTGCCAGCAGAGCTAGCGGGGGGGCCTACAATGAGCAGTTCTTC,CASRASGGAYNEQFF
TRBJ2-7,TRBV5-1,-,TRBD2,TGCGCCAGCAGCTTGAGGTCCGGGGGGGAGTACGAGCAGTACTTC,CASSLRSGGEYEQYF
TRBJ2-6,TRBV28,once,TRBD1,TGTGCCAGCAGTTTATTCCTACAGGGGCCGGATGGGGCCAACGTCCTGACTTTC,CASSLFLQGPDGANVLTF
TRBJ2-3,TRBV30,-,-,TGTGCCAGGAAGGGGTTGGGCGGGAGACAGGGGGATACGCAGTATTTT,CARKGLGGRQGDTQYF
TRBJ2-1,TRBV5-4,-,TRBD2,TGTGCCAGCAGCTTGGCCCCGGCTGGTACTAGCGCCGGTGAGCAGTTCTTC,CASSLAPAGTSAGEQFF
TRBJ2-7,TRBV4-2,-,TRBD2,TGTGCCAGCAGCCAAATCAAGAGCGGGGGGGGCCACGAGCAGTACTTC,CASSQIKSGGGHEQYF
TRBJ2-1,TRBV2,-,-,TGTGCCAGCAAAGAGTGGTATAATGAGCAGTTCTTC,CASKEWYNEQFF
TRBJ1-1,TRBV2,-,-,TGTGCCAGCAGTGATCAGGGGAACACTGAAGCTTTCTTT,CASSDQGNTEAFF
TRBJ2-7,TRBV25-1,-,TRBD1,TGTGCCAGCAGTGGGGTGGGACAGGACTCCTACGAGCAGTACTTC,CASSGVGQDSYEQYF
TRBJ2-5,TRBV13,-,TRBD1,TGTGCCAGCAGCATCCTCTGGACAGGGATGGAGGAGACCCAGTACTTC,CASSILWTGMEETQYF
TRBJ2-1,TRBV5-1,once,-,TGCGCCAGCAGTTCCTTATCGTCTGGCGGGATGAATGAGCAGTTCTTC,CASSSLSSGGMNEQFF
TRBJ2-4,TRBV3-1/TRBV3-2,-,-,TGTGCCAGCAGCCTATGGGACAACAAAAACATTCAGTACTTC,CASSLWDNKNIQYF
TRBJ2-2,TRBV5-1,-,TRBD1,TGCGCCAGCAGGTCCTCCAGGGGGCGAAACACCGGGGAGCTGTTTTTT,CASRSSRGRNTGELFF
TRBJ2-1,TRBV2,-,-,TGTGCCAGCAGTGTAAACAGGGCCTACAATGAGCAGTTCTTC,CASSVNRAYNEQFF
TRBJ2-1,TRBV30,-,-,TGTGCCTGGAGTAGTGGTGGCCCCCAGTTCTTC,CAWSSGGPQFF
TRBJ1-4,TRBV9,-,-,TGTGCCAGCAGCGTAACTGTAACTAATGAAAAACTGTTTTTT,CASSVTVTNEKLFF
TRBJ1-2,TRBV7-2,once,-,TGTGCCAGCAGCCCCGGGGTTGCCTATGGCTACACCTTC,CASSPGVAYGYTF
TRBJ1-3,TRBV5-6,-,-,TGTGCCAGCAGCTTGGTACAGGCCACCTCTGGAAACACCATATATTTT,CASSLVQATSGNTIYF
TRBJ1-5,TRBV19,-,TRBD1,TGTGCCAGTAGTACGAGGGACAGGGCGGCAAATCAGCCCCAGCATTTT,CASSTRDRAANQPQHF
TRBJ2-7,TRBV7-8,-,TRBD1,TGTGCCAGCAGCTTAAGGTGGACAGGTTACGAGCAGTACTTC,CASSLRWTGYEQYF
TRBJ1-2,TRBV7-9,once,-,TGTGCCAGCAGCCCCCCCATAGCCTATGGCTACACCTTC,CASSPPIAYGYTF
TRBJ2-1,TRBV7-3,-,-,TGTGCCAGCAGCTTAAGTGTGGAGAATGAGCAGTTCTTC,CASSLSVENEQFF
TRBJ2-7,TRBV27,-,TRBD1,TGTGCCAGCAGCCCTATCAGGGGGCAGTCCTACGAGCAGTACTTC,CASSPIRGQSYEQYF
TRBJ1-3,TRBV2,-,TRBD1,TGTGCCAGCAGCGGACAGGGAATCAGCTCTGGAAACACCATATATTTT,CASSGQGISSGNTIYF
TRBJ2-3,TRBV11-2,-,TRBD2,TGTGCCAGCAGCCCCGATAGCGGGAGGAGCGCAGATACGCAGTATTTT,CASSPDSGRSADTQYF
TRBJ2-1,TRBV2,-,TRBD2,TGTGCCAGCAGTGAAGCGCGAGGGACTAGCTACAATGAGCAGTTCTTC,CASSEARGTSYNEQFF
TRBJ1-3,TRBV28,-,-,TGTGCCAGCAGTCCCGTCACGATTTACAGGGCTGACTCTGGAAACACCATATATTTT,CASSPVTIYRADSGNTIYF
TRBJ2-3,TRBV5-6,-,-,TGTGCCAGCAGCTTTTCGACAGCTGATGGCACAGATACGCAGTATTTT,CASSFSTADGTDTQYF
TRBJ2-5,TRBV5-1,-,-,TGCGCCAGCAGCTTCAACCCAATGCCGTCGGTGGAGACCCAGTACTTC,CASSFNPMPSVETQYF
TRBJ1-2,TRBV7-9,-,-,TGTGCCAGCAGCCCGACCGCGGGGCAGGATGGCTACACCTTC,CASSPTAGQDGYTF
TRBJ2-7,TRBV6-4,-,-,TGTGCCAGCAGTGCAAGCGCCTCTCCCCCCTACGAGCAGTACTTC,CASSASASPPYEQYF
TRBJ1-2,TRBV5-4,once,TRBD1,TGTGCCAGCAGCTACAACCGACAGGGAAATGGCTACACCTTC,CASSYNRQGNGYTF
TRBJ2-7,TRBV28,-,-,TGTGCCACAACCGAGGGCAGCTCAGTTTACTACGAGCAGTACTTC,CATTEGSSVYYEQYF
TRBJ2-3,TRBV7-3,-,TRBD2,TGTGCCAGCAGCAAAAACCTAGCGGGGGGCCGGGCAGATACGCAGTATTTT,CASSKNLAGGRADTQYF
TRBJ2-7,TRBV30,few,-,TGTGCCTGGAGTGCGAGGGGGATCGACGAGCAGTACTTC,CAWSARGIDEQYF
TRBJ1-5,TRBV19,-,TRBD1,TGTGCCAGTAGTAGGTCTAGACAGGGGGTGGTTCAGCCCCAGCATTTT,CASSRSRQGVVQPQHF
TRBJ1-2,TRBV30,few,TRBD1,TGTGCCTGGAGAAGGGACAGGGTGCACGGCTACACCTTC,CAWRRDRVHGYTF
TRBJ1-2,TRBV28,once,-,TGTGCCAGCAGTTTGGTCGGACTCATTGGCTACACCTTC,CASSLVGLIGYTF
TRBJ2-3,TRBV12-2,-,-,TGTGCAAGTCGCTTAAGGGTAGAGGGCCAAAGCACAGATACGCAGTATTTT,CASRLRVEGQSTDTQYF
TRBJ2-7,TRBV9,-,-,TGTGCCAGCAGCGTAGGGGGCGGGACTGAGCAGTACTTC,CASSVGGGTEQYF
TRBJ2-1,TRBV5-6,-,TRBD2,TGTGCCAGCAGCTTTACTAGCGGGACCTACAATGAGCAGTTCTTC,CASSFTSGTYNEQFF
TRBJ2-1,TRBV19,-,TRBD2,TGTGCCAGTAGTAGACCTCTGAGCGGGGGGGACAATGAGCAGTTCTTC,CASSRPLSGGDNEQFF
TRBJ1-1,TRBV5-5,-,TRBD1,TGTGCCAGCAGCCGTTGGAGTGGACAGGGGCGGACTGAAGCTTTCTTT,CASSRWSGQGRTEAFF
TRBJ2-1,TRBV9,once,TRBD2,TGTGCCAGCAGCGATCACGGACTAGCGGTCAGGAGCTCCTACAATGAGCAGTTCTTC,CASSDHGLAVRSSYNEQFF
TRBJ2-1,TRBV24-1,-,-,TGTGCCACCGAGAAAGTGGGGCTTGATGAGCAGTTCTTC,CATEKVGLDEQFF
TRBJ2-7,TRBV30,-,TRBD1,TGTGCCTGGAATACCGGGACAGCCTACGAGCAGTACTTC,CAWNTGTAYEQYF